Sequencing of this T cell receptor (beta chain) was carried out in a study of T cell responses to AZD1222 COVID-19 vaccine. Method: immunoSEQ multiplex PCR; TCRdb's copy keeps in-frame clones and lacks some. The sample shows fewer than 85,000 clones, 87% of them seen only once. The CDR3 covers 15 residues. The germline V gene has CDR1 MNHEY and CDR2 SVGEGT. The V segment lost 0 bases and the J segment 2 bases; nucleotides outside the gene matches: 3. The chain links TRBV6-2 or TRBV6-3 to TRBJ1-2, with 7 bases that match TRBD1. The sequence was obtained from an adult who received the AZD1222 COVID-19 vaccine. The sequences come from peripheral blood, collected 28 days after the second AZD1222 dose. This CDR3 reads CASSYSPTGNYGYTF. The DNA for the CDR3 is TGTGCCAGCAGTTACTCGCCGACAGGGAACTATGGCTACACCTTC.